These 30 T cell receptor beta chains share one sample of origin, sequenced in a study of metastatic and nonmetastatic thyroid tumors. Every patient underwent thyroid surgery untreated. From the PCR reads, TCRdb re-called clones with MiXCR. The sample lists fewer than 40,000 clones, 17% occurring once. The sample comprised blood. The receptor source for this set is a male donor with papillary thyroid cancer or a benign thyroid nodule (not recorded which). Some clones in this sample may be carry-over from other donors' samples.

There are many counts of this clone. The J gene is TRBJ1-5, the V gene TRBV12-3 or TRBV12-4; 8 bases map to TRBD1. This CDR3 spans 17 amino acids. Losses at the gene ends were 5 bases for V and 7 bases for J; bases not matched to a gene: 16. CDR3 sequence: CASSPVVDLTGDQPQHF. The CDR3 DNA is TGTGCCAGCAGTCCCGTAGTCGATCTGACAGGGGACCAGCCCCAGCATTTT.

This clone was counted a few times. A much larger clone is a single base away; this may be a read error. This same CDR3 is encoded by further DNA sequences in the sample. The chain uses TRBV2 and TRBJ2-4; weak D call: TRBD2 (5 bases). CDR3 size: 14 residues. The V end lost 8 bases, the J end lost 4 bases, and 15 bases lay between the germline ends. The germline gives CDR1 SNHLY, CDR2 FYNNEI. CDR3 DNA sequence: TGTGCCAGCGTTAATGGAATAGCGAAAAACATTCAGTACTTC. This codes for CASVNGIAKNIQYF.

This clone has a count of ten or more. V and J are TRBV27 and TRBJ2-1, with 7 bases aligning to TRBD1. Germline-derived CDR1 and CDR2 are MNHEY and SMNVEV (reference sequence). V was clipped by 4 bases and J by 0 bases; unmatched bases: 6. This CDR3 is 16 amino acids long. The CDR3 DNA sequence: TGTGCCAGCAGTTCGGGACAGTCCCTCTCCTACAATGAGCAGTTCTTC. Protein sequence: CASSSGQSLSYNEQFF.

This clone was seen ten or more times. This chain uses TRBV20-1 with TRBJ2-1; TRBD2 matches at 10 bases. The CDR3 spans 16 residues. J was trimmed by 8 bases and V by 0 bases; bases with no gene match: 10. Germline V gene lookup returns CDR1 DFQATT and CDR2 SNEGSKA (reference sequence). The CDR3 region has the DNA TGCAGTGCTAGAGATACGGCTAGCGGGAGTGAATATGAGCAGTTCTTC. Its protein product is CSARDTASGSEYEQFF.

This clone showed up many times. V gene TRBV4-1 combines with J gene TRBJ2-7, with D perhaps assigned TRBD1 or TRBD2 (5 bases each). The CDR3 length is 17 residues. Trimming cost V 2 bases and J 5 bases, with 22 bases left between them. The germline CDR1 and CDR2 sequences are MGHRA and YSYEKL. The CDR3 sequence: CASSQLFSLGLGDEQYF. In nucleotides, the CDR3 is TGCGCCAGCAGCCAACTTTTTTCCCTGGGGCTGGGAGACGAGCAGTACTTC.

The table lists this clone with a few counts. This chain uses TRBV6-1 with TRBJ2-7; D unclear. V was trimmed by 3 bases and J by 10 bases, leaving 10 bases between them. Germline-derived CDR1 and CDR2 are MNHNS and SASEGT. The CDR3 has 11 amino acids. The CDR3 DNA follows: TGTGCCAGCAGTGAGGGCTACTATCAGTACTTC. This sequence encodes CASSEGYYQYF.

This clone was counted ten times or more. The chain uses TRBV11-2 and TRBJ2-7; 8 bases are shared with TRBD2. After removal of 3 bases from V and 6 bases from J, the junction contained 7 bases not matched to a gene. The CDR3 totals 14 residues. The germline CDR1 and CDR2 sequences are SGHAT and FQNNGV. CDR3 sequence: CASSLPIGRGEQYF. In DNA form, the CDR3 reads TGTGCCAGCAGCTTGCCAATCGGGAGGGGCGAGCAGTACTTC.

This clone was recorded at least ten times. The chain employs TRBV3-1 and TRBJ2-5, with 11 bases fitting TRBD2. The V gene's germline CDR1 is LGHDT and CDR2 YNNKEL (reference sequence). CDR3 length: 17 residues. The trim removed 0 bases at V and 5 bases at J, leaving 8 bases unmatched. CDR3 bases: TGTGCCAGCAGCCAAGAGTTACTAGCGGGGGCACAGGAGACCCAGTACTTC. It yields the protein CASSQELLAGAQETQYF.

In this sample, this clone turned up many times. The rearrangement uses TRBV3-1 and TRBJ2-7; 12 bases fit TRBD1. Germline V lookup: CDR1 LGHDT, CDR2 YNNKEL (reference sequence). The CDR3 spans 16 residues. The ends lost 0 bases at V and 6 bases at J; junction bases unmatched: 6. CDR3 bases: TGTGCCAGCAGCCAAGATGATGGGACAGGGGGCCTCGAGCAGTACTTC. Protein: CASSQDDGTGGLEQYF.

In this sample, this clone turned up many times. The V call is TRBV11-2, the J call TRBJ2-3; 9 bases align to TRBD2. Per germline, CDR1 SGHAT and CDR2 FQNNGV. V shed 4 bases and J 2 bases; nucleotides not matched to a gene: 4. The CDR3 contains 15 residues. Here the CDR3 DNA reads TGTGCCAGCAGCTCGGGACTAGCCTACACAGATACGCAGTATTTT. This encodes CASSSGLAYTDTQYF.

This clone has only a few counts. One end of the junction fails to match germline, which may point to a read error. The chain joins TRBV27 to TRBJ2-7; 7 nucleotides line up with TRBD2. The CDR3 contains 15 residues. Looked up from germline, CDR1 is MNHEY and CDR2 is SMNVEV (reference sequence). In DNA form, the CDR3 reads TGCGCCACCATCAGCGGGGCGGGAAGCTCCTACGAGCAGTACTTC. Translation gives CATISGAGSSYEQYF.

The sample holds a few counts of this clone. The V gene is TRBV28, the J gene TRBJ2-4; D uncertain. V dropped 1 base and J dropped 0 bases, with 10 bases sitting between them. This CDR3 spans 16 amino acids. Germline V gene lookup returns CDR1 MDHEN and CDR2 SYDVKM. The CDR3, as DNA: TGTGCCAGCAGTTTATCTTTATTCCTAGCCAAAAACATTCAGTACTTC. Its protein is CASSLSLFLAKNIQYF.

This clone was detected many times. V is TRBV4-2 and J is TRBJ1-5; no firm D call. This CDR3 comprises 18 residues. V lost 4 bases and J lost 0, with 19 bases in between. Germline-derived CDR1 and CDR2 are LGHNA and YNFKEQ. The CDR3 bases are TGTGCCAGCAGCCCCGCCCTGGGCGGTCAGCTTAGCAATCAGCCCCAGCATTTT. Residues: CASSPALGGQLSNQPQHF.

The chain is built from TRBV6-1 and TRBJ2-1, with D uncertain. CDR3 size: 12 residues. From germline, CDR1 is MNHNS and CDR2 SASEGT. V was clipped by 5 bases and J by 10 bases, with 12 bases between them. Here the CDR3 DNA reads TGTGCCAGCAGTTCCCGAGACGACGAGCAGTTCTTC. It yields the protein CASSSRDDEQFF.

This clone was picked up a small number of times. J is TRBJ1-2 and V is TRBV27; D is unresolved. This CDR3 contains 14 residues. Germline V gene data show CDR1 as MNHEY and CDR2 as SMNVEV (reference sequence). V was trimmed by 4 bases and J by 7 bases, leaving 16 bases between them. The CDR3 sequence: CASSWHGARGGYTF. The CDR3 region has the DNA TGTGCCAGCAGTTGGCACGGCGCCAGAGGTGGCTACACCTTC.

The V gene is TRBV27, the J gene TRBJ2-7; no firm D call. Germline V gene data show CDR1 as MNHEY and CDR2 as SMNVEV (reference sequence). The CDR3 contains 13 residues. Trimming removed 6 bases at V and 4 bases at J, with 13 bases between. CDR3 residues: CASRPETSYEQYF. For the CDR3, the DNA is TGTGCCAGCAGACCAGAGACAAGTTACGAGCAGTACTTC.

This clone was recorded many times. The chain recombines TRBV3-1 with TRBJ1-4, with 8 nucleotides matching TRBD1. Trimming removed 1 base from V and 6 bases from J; junction bases left unmatched: 1. Germline CDR1 is LGHDT and CDR2 is YNNKEL (reference sequence). The CDR3 loop spans 14 amino acids. CDR3 coding DNA: TGTGCCAGCAGCCAAGGGACAGGGTATGAAAAACTGTTTTTT. This translates into CASSQGTGYEKLFF.

The gene calls are TRBV6-1 and TRBJ1-6; possible D gene TRBD1, 5 bases. V was cut by 7 bases and J by 13 bases, with 17 bases left in between. CDR1 is MNHNS and CDR2 is SASEGT in the germline V gene. The CDR3 sequence is 13 residues long. This CDR3 is CASTAGPGKPLHF. The CDR3 DNA is TGTGCCAGCACGGCAGGGCCGGGCAAGCCCCTCCACTTT.

This clone showed up many times. CDR3 amino acids: CASSLAKGEQYF. The CDR3 DNA reads TGTGCCAGCAGCTTAGCGAAGGGAGAGCAGTACTTC. The rearrangement links TRBV7-6 to TRBJ2-7; D gene ambiguous. The CDR3 runs to 12 residues. Trimming took off 0 bases at V and 7 bases at J, with 7 bases between the two ends. Germline V CDR1 and CDR2: SGHVS, FNYEAQ.

V is TRBV2 and J is TRBJ2-5; 13 nucleotides align to TRBD2. After removal of 8 bases from V and 4 bases from J, the junction contained 10 bases not matched to a gene. CDR1 is SNHLY, CDR2 FYNNEI, per germline. This CDR3 has 16 amino acids. In nucleotides, the CDR3 is TGTGCCAGCGGTGGGGGACTAGCGGGGTGGCGAGAGACCCAGTACTTC. It specifies CASGGGLAGWRETQYF.

This clone was observed a handful of times. This chain joins TRBV28 and TRBJ1-6, with D unclear. Between the trimmed V and J ends, which lost 1 base and 6 bases, there was a span of 10 bases. The V gene's germline CDR1 is MDHEN and CDR2 SYDVKM. This CDR3 has 15 amino acids. CDR3 residues: CASSLLGSVNSPLHF. CDR3 nucleotides: TGTGCCAGCAGTTTATTAGGTTCAGTTAATTCACCCCTCCACTTT.

This clone was seen many times. The rearrangement uses TRBV12-3 or TRBV12-4 and TRBJ1-2, with D uncertain. The V end lost 1 base, the J end lost 10 bases, and 10 bases lay between the germline ends. CDR3 length equals 12 residues. The CDR3 sequence: CASSLGSVDYTF. CDR3 nucleotide sequence: TGTGCCAGCAGTTTAGGGTCAGTCGACTACACCTTC.

This clone was seen only a few times. The J gene is TRBJ1-1, the V gene TRBV6-2 or TRBV6-3; D unclear. This CDR3 contains 12 residues. In germline, CDR1 is MNHEY, CDR2 SVGEGT. Trimming removed 6 bases at V and 9 bases at J, with 14 bases between. This CDR3 is CASSPQVAQAFF. The CDR3 region has the DNA TGTGCCAGCAGCCCCCAGGTCGCTCAAGCTTTCTTT.

In its sample, this clone was seen many times. V is TRBV11-2 and J is TRBJ2-6, with D perhaps matching TRBD1 (5 bases). In germline, CDR1 is SGHAT, CDR2 FQNNGV. The CDR3 sequence is 17 residues long. V dropped 5 bases and J dropped 9 bases, with 23 bases sitting between them. This CDR3 is CASSPIEILQDINVLTF. The CDR3 nucleotides are TGTGCCAGCAGCCCAATAGAAATACTACAGGATATCAACGTCCTGACTTTC.

This clone was picked up many times. The chain links TRBV2 to TRBJ2-4; 14 bases map to TRBD2. V trimming: 7 bases; J trimming: 6 bases; junction bases outside the gene matches: 2. The germline gives CDR1 SNHLY, CDR2 FYNNEI. CDR3 size: 14 residues. CDR3 loop: CASIGTSGRNIQYF. The CDR3 region has the DNA TGTGCCAGCATCGGGACTAGCGGGAGAAACATTCAGTACTTC.

The V gene is TRBV28, the J gene TRBJ1-2, with 7 bases lining up with TRBD1. V gave up 6 bases and J gave up 4 bases; unmatched junction bases: 5. The CDR3 is made up of 13 amino acids. Germline V gene data show CDR1 as MDHEN and CDR2 as SYDVKM. DNA for the CDR3: TGTGCCAGCAGGAAACAGGGGCCCTATGGCTACACCTTC. Translation: CASRKQGPYGYTF.

This clone was recorded many times. The chain carries TRBV5-1 and TRBJ1-3; 7 bases line up with TRBD1. The germline gives CDR1 SGHRS, CDR2 YFSETQ. The CDR3 is 15 residues long. J gave up 4 bases and V 3 bases, and 7 bases lay outside the gene matches. The CDR3 nucleotides are TGCGCCAGCAGCTCATCACCGGGACAGGGAAACACCATATATTTT. This encodes CASSSSPGQGNTIYF. Supplemented by reference TRBV5-1 and TRBJ1-3, the full variable domain reads KAGVTQTPRYLIKTRGQQVTLSCSPISGHRSVSWYQQTPGQGLQFLFEYFSETQRNKGNFPGRFSGRQFSNSRSEMNVSTLELGDSALYLCASSSSPGQGNTIYFGEGSWLTVV.

This clone has just a few counts. J is TRBJ2-5 and V is TRBV6-1; TRBD1 matches at 8 bases. The ends lost 6 bases at V and 8 bases at J; junction bases unmatched: 20. The CDR3 has 17 residues. Germline V gene sequence: CDR1 MNHNS, CDR2 SASEGT. The CDR3, as DNA: TGTGCCAGCAGCCAGATCACAGGGGGGCGAAAGAGGGACACCCAGTACTTC. This gives the protein CASSQITGGRKRDTQYF.

The genes are TRBV4-2 and TRBJ2-1, with D maybe TRBD2 (6 bases). CDR1 LGHNA and CDR2 YNFKEQ come from the germline V gene. The CDR3 totals 16 residues. V was cut by 3 bases and J by 0 bases, with 12 bases left in between. The CDR3 DNA is TGTGCCAGCAGCCAGTCTAGCGTCAGCTCCTACAATGAGCAGTTCTTC. Translated: CASSQSSVSSYNEQFF.

This clone was picked up many times. This chain links TRBV27 with TRBJ1-1; D is undetermined. The CDR3 is 15 amino acids. Trimming removed 2 bases from V and 4 bases from J, with 14 bases in between. Germline V CDR1 and CDR2: MNHEY, SMNVEV (reference sequence). CDR3 region: CASSLGVPGSTEAFF. CDR3 DNA: TGTGCCAGCAGTTTAGGGGTCCCAGGATCCACTGAAGCTTTCTTT.